The 29 T cell receptor beta chains listed next were all sequenced from one sample in a study of blood T cell repertoires in COVID-19. This table comes from immunoSEQ multiplex PCR, and its TCRdb copy is limited to in-frame clones, with some not included. The sample consists of about 65,000 clones, about 93% of them appearing once. Sequenced input: peripheral blood. These receptors originate from a man in his sixties or seventies with active COVID-19.

This chain connects TRBV6-5 to TRBJ1-2, with D possibly TRBD1 on 6 matching bases. Germline V gene sequence: CDR1 MNHEY, CDR2 SVGAGI. This CDR3 region has 13 residues. V gave up 7 bases and J gave up 2 bases, with 11 bases separating them. Here the CDR3 reads CASNSGANYGYTF. As DNA, the CDR3 is TGTGCCAGCAACTCAGGGGCGAACTATGGCTACACCTTC.

The chain links TRBV25-1 to TRBJ2-3, with D perhaps TRBD2 (6 bases). This CDR3 is built from 15 residues. Germline CDR1 MGHDK, CDR2 SYGVNS. V lost 3 bases and J 4 bases, leaving 14 bases between the germline ends. This chain's CDR3 is CASSEPSVEADTQYF. The CDR3 region has the DNA TGTGCCAGCAGTGAGCCTAGCGTGGAGGCAGATACGCAGTATTTT.

The J gene is TRBJ1-1, the V gene TRBV5-1; D may be TRBD1 (5 bases). V was shortened by 4 bases and J by 0 bases, with 10 bases between the two germline ends. CDR1 is SGHRS, CDR2 YFSETQ, per germline. This CDR3 contains 14 residues. DNA for the CDR3: TGCGCCAGCAGCGCCGGGGGGATGAACACTGAAGCTTTCTTT. It yields the protein CASSAGGMNTEAFF.

The rearrangement joins TRBV4-1 to TRBJ1-1; 8 bases fit TRBD1. CDR3 length: 15 residues. Trimming removed 4 bases from V and 6 bases from J; junction bases left unmatched: 10. Germline V gene lookup returns CDR1 MGHRA and CDR2 YSYEKL. This CDR3 is CASSPLNRGRAEAFF. DNA for the CDR3: TGCGCCAGCAGCCCCCTGAACAGGGGGAGAGCTGAAGCTTTCTTT.

The CDR3 is CASSEGLAGGVTDTQYF. CDR3 nucleotide sequence: TGTGCCAGCAGTGAAGGACTAGCGGGGGGGGTAACAGATACGCAGTATTTT. The chain carries TRBV6-1 and TRBJ2-3; 14 bases line up with TRBD2. The CDR3 contains 17 residues. The germline V gene has CDR1 MNHNS and CDR2 SASEGT. Trimming took 1 base from V and 3 from J; bases not matched to a gene: 3.

The chain recombines TRBV24-1 with TRBJ2-1; TRBD1 agrees at 8 bases. Germline CDR1 reads KGHDR; CDR2 reads SFDVKD. The CDR3 consists of 13 residues. V shed 8 bases and J 8 bases; nucleotides not matched to a gene: 7. The CDR3 region is CATKETGEDEQFF. Written as DNA, the CDR3 is TGTGCCACCAAGGAGACAGGGGAAGATGAGCAGTTCTTC.

The V gene is TRBV4-3, the J gene TRBJ2-2; D not certain. The germline V gene encodes CDR1 LGHNA and CDR2 YSLEER. V lost 0 bases, J lost 1 base, and 12 bases lay in between. This CDR3 is built from 17 residues. This CDR3 is CASSQEVNRKNTGELFF. The CDR3 DNA is TGCGCCAGCAGCCAAGAGGTAAACAGAAAGAACACCGGGGAGCTGTTTTTT.

The V gene is TRBV6-6, the J gene TRBJ2-1; 10 nucleotides agree with TRBD2. CDR1 MNHNY and CDR2 SVGAGI come from the germline V gene (reference sequence). CDR3 length: 14 amino acids. V trimming: 9 bases; J trimming: 5 bases; junction bases outside the gene matches: 7. CDR3 residues: CARTTSGEDNEQFF. The CDR3 DNA sequence: TGTGCCAGAACAACTAGCGGGGAGGACAATGAGCAGTTCTTC.

The chain links TRBV6-1 to TRBJ2-5; 12 nucleotides line up with TRBD2. CDR1 and CDR2 from the germline V gene are MNHNS and SASEGT. The CDR3 length is 16 residues. J gave up 2 bases and V 1 base, and 2 bases lay outside the gene matches. CDR3 sequence reads: CASSEGGTSGQETQYF. The CDR3 region has the DNA TGTGCCAGCAGTGAAGGGGGGACTAGCGGGCAAGAGACCCAGTACTTC.

The CDR3 coding sequence is TGTGCCATCAGTGAGCTGGAGCGGTCTAGCACAGATACGCAGTATTTT. Protein: CAISELERSSTDTQYF. The genes are TRBV10-3 and TRBJ2-3; D might be TRBD2 (5 bases). Trimming left V 2 bases short and J 0 bases short, with 12 bases between. The germline CDR1 and CDR2 sequences are ENHRY and SYGVKD. The CDR3 totals 16 residues.

The V gene is TRBV19, the J gene TRBJ2-3; D remains unclear. V lost 5 bases and J lost 0, with 12 bases in between. Germline CDR1 reads LNHDA; CDR2 reads SQIVND (reference sequence). The CDR3 covers 15 residues. This CDR3 is CASSFGQSSTDTQYF. Here the CDR3 DNA reads TGTGCCAGTAGTTTTGGTCAGTCTAGCACAGATACGCAGTATTTT. The whole variable domain, filled in from reference TRBV19 and TRBJ2-3, reads DGGITQSPKYLFRKEGQNVTLSCEQNLNHDAMYWYRQDPGQGLRLIYYSQIVNDFQKGDIAEGYSVSREKKESFPLTVTSAQKNPTAFYLCASSFGQSSTDTQYFGPGTRLTVL.

This chain connects TRBV11-3 to TRBJ1-1; D uncertain. Germline CDR1 is SGHNT and CDR2 is YENEEA. CDR3 length equals 13 residues. Trimming cost V 5 bases and J 4 bases, with 11 bases left between them. The CDR3 nucleotides are TGTGCCAGCAGCCGGGAGGAGGTCACTGAAGCTTTCTTT. Its protein is CASSREEVTEAFF.

J is TRBJ1-5 and V is TRBV4-1; TRBD1 might be the D (5 bases). V lost 0 bases, J lost 0 bases, and 15 bases lay in between. Germline V gene sequence: CDR1 MGHRA, CDR2 YSYEKL. This CDR3 has 18 amino acids. Here the CDR3 reads CASSQDATQGFSNQPQHF. CDR3 nucleotide sequence: TGCGCCAGCAGCCAAGATGCTACTCAGGGTTTTAGCAATCAGCCCCAGCATTTT.

The V gene is TRBV28, the J gene TRBJ2-1; 8 nucleotides match TRBD1. The V segment lost 1 base and the J segment 5 bases; nucleotides outside the gene matches: 7. This CDR3 is built from 16 residues. Germline CDR1 and CDR2: MDHEN and SYDVKM. The CDR3 sequence: CASSLYGQGRDNEQFF. CDR3 DNA: TGTGCCAGCAGTTTATATGGACAGGGTCGGGACAATGAGCAGTTCTTC.

V gene TRBV5-1 combines with J gene TRBJ2-1; 10 nucleotides line up with TRBD2. V lost 4 bases and J lost 6; bases outside the gene matches: 7. This CDR3 is built from 15 residues. Germline CDR1 SGHRS, CDR2 YFSETQ. The CDR3 DNA reads TGCGCCAGCAGCGGAGCGGGGGGGCCGGTCAATGAGCAGTTCTTC. Translated: CASSGAGGPVNEQFF.

The chain has TRBV10-3 and TRBJ2-3; 8 nucleotides align to TRBD2. After removal of 6 bases from V and 0 bases from J, the junction contained 5 bases not matched to a gene. The CDR3 loop spans 15 amino acids. The germline V gene has CDR1 ENHRY and CDR2 SYGVKD. CDR3 protein: CAIRRLATSTDTQYF. For the CDR3, the DNA is TGTGCCATCAGAAGACTAGCGACCAGCACAGATACGCAGTATTTT.

The chain couples TRBV10-3 to TRBJ2-2, with a weak D call TRBD2 (5 bases). The CDR3 has 13 amino acids. The germline V gene encodes CDR1 ENHRY and CDR2 SYGVKD. V shed 3 bases and J shed 5 bases, with 7 bases lying between them. DNA for the CDR3: TGTGCCATCAGTGACGGGGTAACCGGGGAGCTGTTTTTT. This sequence encodes CAISDGVTGELFF.

The genes are TRBV6-2 or TRBV6-3 and TRBJ1-2; D remains unclear. Germline CDR1 reads MNHEY; CDR2 reads SVGEGT. The CDR3 contains 11 residues. V dropped 3 bases and J dropped 5 bases, with 4 bases sitting between them. Here the CDR3 DNA reads TGTGCCAGCAGTTATCCATATGGCTACACCTTC. It encodes CASSYPYGYTF.

The chain recombines TRBV6-5 with TRBJ1-1; tentatively, D is TRBD1 (5 bases). The CDR3 length is 14 residues. CDR1 is MNHEY and CDR2 is SVGAGI in the germline V gene. V dropped 6 bases and J dropped 0 bases, with 11 bases sitting between them. The CDR3 DNA sequence: TGTGCCAGCAGGGGGCAGGTCATGAACACTGAAGCTTTCTTT. This translates into CASRGQVMNTEAFF.

The chain employs TRBV11-1 and TRBJ2-7; D is uncertain. This CDR3 is 12 amino acids long. Germline V gene sequence: CDR1 SGHAT, CDR2 FQDESV (reference sequence). The V gene lost 5 bases and the J gene lost 2 bases, with 7 bases spanning the gap. CDR3 nucleotides: TGTGCCAGCAGCCCCCCCACCTACGAGCAGTACTTC. As protein: CASSPPTYEQYF.

J is TRBJ2-5 and V is TRBV29-1; D remains unclear. Germline V CDR1 and CDR2: SQVTM, ANQGSEA. Trimming took 4 bases from V and 1 from J, leaving 7 bases between them. This CDR3 region has 12 residues. The CDR3 protein is CSVALGQETQYF. DNA of the CDR3: TGCAGCGTTGCTCTCGGCCAAGAGACCCAGTACTTC.

This clone was counted between two and nine times. The chain uses TRBV5-4 and TRBJ1-2; 8 bases are a match to TRBD1. The germline CDR1 and CDR2 sequences are SGHNT and YYREEE (reference sequence). The CDR3 is 13 residues long. V was clipped by 7 bases and J by 5 bases; unmatched bases: 7. The CDR3 protein is CASYFGQGYGYTF. The CDR3 DNA reads as TGTGCCAGCTACTTCGGACAGGGATATGGCTACACCTTC.

The chain combines TRBV3-1 (or the pseudogene TRBV3-2) with TRBJ1-1; TRBD1 might be the D (6 bases). Trimming shortened V by 4 bases and J by 2 bases, and 14 bases separated the two germline ends. CDR1 is LGHDT, CDR2 YNNKEL, per germline (reference sequence). The CDR3 extends over 15 amino acids. This chain's CDR3 is CASSPRGGGNTEAFF. The CDR3 nucleotides read TGTGCCAGCAGCCCGAGGGGGGGAGGAAACACTGAAGCTTTCTTT.

J is TRBJ1-1 and V is TRBV2; no definite D call. The germline gives CDR1 SNHLY, CDR2 FYNNEI. V was cut by 5 bases and J by 8 bases, with 15 bases left in between. This CDR3 is built from 13 residues. CDR3 loop: CASSTHALREAFF. DNA for the CDR3: TGTGCCAGCAGTACCCATGCTCTCAGGGAAGCTTTCTTT.

This chain connects TRBV7-6 to TRBJ1-3; no reliable D call. The CDR3 consists of 15 residues. V lost 2 bases and J 0 bases, leaving 8 bases between the germline ends. Looked up from germline, CDR1 is SGHVS and CDR2 is FNYEAQ. CDR3 bases: TGTGCCAGCAGCTTAAGAGGGATCTCTGGAAACACCATATATTTT. Its translation is CASSLRGISGNTIYF.

The chain joins TRBV19 to TRBJ1-4; 10 bases fit TRBD1. The trim removed 5 bases at V and 1 base at J, leaving 4 bases unmatched. CDR1 and CDR2 (germline): LNHDA, SQIVND (reference sequence). There are 16 residues in the CDR3. In DNA, the CDR3 is TGTGCCAGTAGTCCATGGACAGGGGGAACTAATGAAAAACTGTTTTTT. Translation gives CASSPWTGGTNEKLFF. Complete variable domain (other parts from reference TRBV19 and TRBJ1-4): DGGITQSPKYLFRKEGQNVTLSCEQNLNHDAMYWYRQDPGQGLRLIYYSQIVNDFQKGDIAEGYSVSREKKESFPLTVTSAQKNPTAFYLCASSPWTGGTNEKLFFGSGTQLSVL.

The gene calls are TRBV15 and TRBJ1-1, with a weak D call TRBD1 (6 bases). The CDR3 extends over 14 amino acids. Germline V gives CDR1 LNHNV, CDR2 YYDKDF (reference sequence). Between the trimmed V and J ends, which lost 1 base and 7 bases, there was a span of 13 bases. CDR3 sequence reads: CATSRGQVVVEAFF. In DNA form, the CDR3 reads TGTGCCACCAGCAGAGGACAGGTTGTTGTTGAAGCTTTCTTT.

This chain joins TRBV28 and TRBJ2-3; a possible D gene is TRBD1 (7 bases). Germline V gene sequence: CDR1 MDHEN, CDR2 SYDVKM. This CDR3 contains 13 residues. V gave up 2 bases and J gave up 9 bases, with 12 bases separating them. The CDR3 sequence: CASSLLPGGTQYF. The CDR3 coding sequence is TGTGCCAGCAGTTTACTCCCAGGGGGGACGCAGTATTTT.

In nucleotides, the CDR3 is TGTGCCAGTAGTATACTGGGCCCCACGTCTGGAAACACCATATATTTT. Translating gives CASSILGPTSGNTIYF. The chain couples TRBV19 to TRBJ1-3; D is ambiguous. CDR3 length: 16 amino acids. Germline V lookup: CDR1 LNHDA, CDR2 SQIVND (reference sequence). V was clipped by 2 bases and J by 1 base, with 12 bases between them. The complete variable domain, with remaining parts taken from reference TRBV19 and TRBJ1-3, reads DGGITQSPKYLFRKEGQNVTLSCEQNLNHDAMYWYRQDPGQGLRLIYYSQIVNDFQKGDIAEGYSVSREKKESFPLTVTSAQKNPTAFYLCASSILGPTSGNTIYFGEGSWLTVV.